This T cell receptor beta chain stems from a study of cytomegalovirus exposure and HLA in healthy donors (dated by TCRdb to 2015 to 2018). Background on the whole study: In an earlier analysis of 450 to 750 of the donors, around 300 Gb of sequence data and 100 million or so unique TCR beta sequences from approximately 180 million T cells were reported. All discovery cohort repertoires had been generated on a single sequencing platform. Along with the roughly 670-subject first cohort, a separate validation cohort of more than 90 different subjects was used. An earlier analysis of 587 of the donors used high-throughput TCR beta sequencing to judge whether each TCR beta V gene segment behaved as functional or pseudogenic. About 300 gigabases of sequencing data and tens of millions of unique TCR sequences were included in an early release covering several hundred HLA-typed donors. A later genetic analysis took genome-wide SNP genotypes for about 55% of the 666 donors and used that subset as a discovery cohort. Donor age, sex, ethnicity and CMV serostatus were compiled together with the repertoire data. The study was designed to test whether signatures of past pathogen exposure could be identified by cataloging public T cell receptors. Because of strong linkage in the cohort, a few DR-DQ haplotypes were treated as single units for association and clustering. Among the roughly 370 genotyped donors, under 90% belonged to the genetic ancestry cluster associated with self-reported Caucasian donors. In a later analysis, previously published TCR beta repertoires from hundreds of donors were re-analyzed and high-resolution HLA genotyping was added so that TCR occurrence patterns could be studied. The study combined high-throughput TCR immunosequencing, statistical association of individual TCRs with disease status, and machine learning to predict cytomegalovirus infection status. Rather than drawing on any new phenotypic data, the later analysis identified candidate immune exposures from TCR beta sequences and the way those sequences occurred across donors. On average, roughly 240,000 unique TCR beta nucleotide sequences were sequenced per donor among some 430 genotyped donors of the cohort, with 15% to 20% of those sequences being non-productive. HLA typing covered class I and class II loci at four-digit resolution. The T cell repertoires of 666 subjects were profiled by immunosequencing and related to cytomegalovirus serostatus. Typing coverage differed by locus: A, B, C, DRB1 and DQB1 were typed in roughly 629-630 donors, DQA1 in 522, DPA1 in roughly 590, and DPB1 in around 490.

The CDR1 and CDR2 encoded by the germline V gene are MRHNA and SNTAGT. Trimming removed 0 bases from V and 10 bases from J, leaving 12 bases between the germline ends. From the cysteine up to the phenylalanine, the CDR3 has a length of 13 residues. The CDR3 DNA has 39 bases and is translated from base 1. Details on this clone: Its target antigen remains unknown. No much larger clone is present one base from it, and per-base qualities are unavailable.

In total, 630 or so healthy bone marrow donors made up the cohort. Cohort members were all nominally healthy when sampled, although unrecorded immune exposures were likely present. The donor was CMV seronegative and belonged to the group of 350 or so seronegative cohort members. A peripheral blood sample was provided by each donor, and peripheral blood mononuclear cells were used for TCR beta sequencing. The Qiagen DNeasy Blood Extraction Kit was used to extract genomic DNA from the blood cell samples. Libraries were prepared through the immunoSEQ multiplex PCR assay. A mixture of 60 forward primers for TCR Vbeta segments and 13 reverse primers for TCR Jbeta segments was used in the multiplex PCR. Amplification of the CDR3 region of rearranged TCR beta genes was performed with a multiplex PCR assay on genomic DNA. On the Illumina HiSeq System, the amplified TCR beta libraries were sequenced as 87-base-pair reads. Under the source paper's analysis protocol: In a later analysis, some 80 million unique TCR beta chains were counted across the roughly 670 repertoires, and around 10 million of these chains were shared by at least two donors. To remove PCR and sequencing errors, raw reads were error-corrected and collapsed into unique sequences using a nearest-neighbor algorithm that merged closely related sequences. CDR3 sequences were aligned to IMGT reference sequences to assign V, D and J gene segments. Each retained sequence needed at least a six-nucleotide match to both a V gene segment and a J gene segment. Rearrangements were called productive when the CDR3 lacked stop codons and stayed in frame with V and J; all others were non-productive. CDR3 was defined by IMGT convention, running from the second conserved V-encoded cysteine to the conserved J-encoded phenylalanine. The earlier analysis of 587 of the donors excluded any sequence lacking an unambiguous match to a single V gene segment. In an earlier analysis of almost 600 of the donors, a V segment was called functional when productive rearrangements were above 56.7%, and segregating when the standard deviation between donors exceeded 5%. A statistical classification framework was built to diagnose cytomegalovirus status from the catalog of TCR beta chain sequences. In a later analysis, V and J genes were assigned by comparing TCR nucleotide sequences against IMGT/GENE-DB human TR gene sequences. Using the TCRdist pipeline, a later analysis assigned CDR3 sequences along with most-parsimonious VDJ recombination scenarios. In a later analysis, each TCR beta chain was defined by its CDR3 amino acid sequence together with its V-gene family, and reads without a unique V-gene family were excluded. In a later analysis, 450 to 600 highly shared, low-generation-probability nucleotide sequences were removed to address suspected cross-contamination and a sequencing artifact. In a later analysis, a clonal expansion index for each public chain was calculated from normalized within-repertoire ranks of inferred template counts. Generation probabilities in a later analysis came from a VDJ recombination model fitted to out-of-frame rearrangements, and those results were checked against IGoR. In a later analysis, hypergeometric tests were used to score TCR-TCR, TCR-HLA and TCR-CMV co-occurrence, with a repertoire-size bias correction applied to TCR pairs. A later analysis estimated false discovery rates by permuting HLA or CMV assignments 20 times. In a later analysis, co-occurring TCRs were grouped using DBSCAN, with TCRdist sequence similarity added in when clustering inside HLA-allele-positive subsets. Co-occurrence clustering excluded repertoires with fewer than 30,000 or more than 120,000 public chains, plus five with anomalous nucleotide sharing. Imported from immuneACCESS, the table was reduced by TCRdb to in-frame sequences with V and J called. These copies leave out some clones; in studies compared against another copy, an unresolved V gene accounts for under half, and the cause of the remainder is not known. Clonal size and the V and J genes are those of that table, whereas D and trimming came from the DNA. For this sample there are 150,000 or so clones; 80% to 90% appear just once. The leading ten clones occupy roughly 2.3% of the sample.

General findings and caveats noted by the study authors: Most TCR sequences were observed very rarely across donors, whereas some public TCRs were present in many individuals. Compared with equally common non-associated chains, HLA-associated TCR beta chains in a later analysis were more clonally expanded and had lower generation probabilities. A later analysis associated 15,000 to 20,000 TCR beta sequences with specific HLA alleles at a false discovery rate of 0.05. When HLA alleles, especially DR and DQ, strongly co-occurred, attributing TCR associations to individual alleles was difficult. A later analysis found that TCR association rates varied across HLA loci, with DRB1 alleles showing the most associated TCRs and HLA-C alleles the fewest. Roughly uniform sequencing depth across donors was assumed in presence/absence analyses, although this assumption may not hold. A cluster of highly shared sequence variants was judged likely to be a technical artifact of the sequencing pipeline. It was suggested by the authors that the approach could potentially be generalized to other disease states and immunological phenotypes. In a later analysis, most CMV-associated TCR beta chains were found to appear HLA-restricted, with HLA associations seemingly driven largely by CMV exposure. Three of the identified cytomegalovirus-associated TCR beta chains were confirmed in vitro to be specific for cytomegalovirus antigens. According to a later genetic analysis, donors in an Asian-associated ancestry cluster had fewer N-insertions in productive TCRs than the approximately 690-donor mean. In a later analysis, several top co-occurrence clusters were reported to appear linked to parvovirus B19, influenza, CMV and Epstein-Barr virus. CMV serostatus was the only immune exposure information available for the cohort. Linkage disequilibrium might explain the correlated functional status among segregating V segments, but an unknown experimental factor could not be excluded. In both the original and validation cohorts, the classifier was reported to diagnose cytomegalovirus status with high specificity and sensitivity. A further reported finding was that TCR beta sequences accurately predicted the HLA-A and HLA-B alleles for most subjects in the first cohort. The earlier analysis of 587 of the donors excluded some 15 rarely observed V segments, including chromosome 9 orphons, because counts were too low. Only TCR beta chains were sequenced in this cohort, and the absence of alpha or paired-chain data limited detectable features. Because HLA typing was missing for some donors at each locus, association tests included only the typed subset. A later genetic analysis associated a missense DCLRE1C variant with V-gene and J-gene trimming of TCR beta chains, and an independent cohort replicated the association. In an earlier analysis of around 500 of the donors, most TCR beta V segments appeared in productive rearrangements about 87% or about 30% of the time, broadly matching IMGT annotations. Some IMGT-functional V segments, including TRBV6-2 and TRBV6-3, could not be told apart with the 87-base-pair reads, so those segments were excluded. The study listed 164 TCR beta chains as associated with cytomegalovirus.

In this chain, TRBV6-4 is recombined with TRBJ1-1; TRBD1 is possibly the D segment (6 matching bases). The sequenced sample consisted of PBMCs. The receptor was isolated from a woman in her late teens or twenties in good health and CMV-seronegative. The CDR3 region: CASSDSGGRVAFF. The DNA is as follows: TGTGCCAGCAGTGACTCGGGGGGGCGCGTAGCTTTCTTT.